This T cell receptor (beta chain) was recorded in a study of PD-1 blockade in classical Hodgkin lymphoma. The wider study: Patients were dosed intravenously with nivolumab at 3 mg/kg every 2 weeks. Study-wide results and limits: Healthy donors were reported to have higher baseline TCR diversity than newly diagnosed patients. A significant rise in TCR diversity was seen by C4D1 for CD4+ cells but not for CD8+ cells.

CDR3 size: 14 residues. V was trimmed by 2 bases and J by 0 bases, leaving 6 bases between them. The germline V gene encodes CDR1 MDHEN and CDR2 SYDVKM. Each patient relapsed following autologous stem cell transplantation, and prior brentuximab vedotin exposure differed. When best responses were assessed, they were complete response, partial response or progressive disease. With respect to this clone: Its antigen is unknown.

Sequencing used immunoSEQ multiplex PCR; TCRdb keeps in-frame clones, though not all of them. The sample lists about 94,000 clones; 80% to 90% were seen once. The sequence derives from a human donor with classical Hodgkin lymphoma. The material was peripheral blood mononuclear cells (PBMCs), obtained before the second cycle of nivolumab. The chain couples TRBV28 to TRBJ2-3, with D perhaps TRBD1 (5 bases). CDR3 sequence: CASSLGASTDTQYF. The CDR3 nucleotides read TGTGCCAGCAGTTTAGGGGCGAGCACAGATACGCAGTATTTT.